These 24 T cell receptor beta chains originate from one sample sequenced in a study of shared clonotypes between healthy human individuals. TCRdb's table, derived via immunoSEQ multiplex PCR, lists solely in-frame clones and lacks some. The sample comprises over a million clones, 75% to 80% of which are singletons, and 0.5% to 0.65% rests with the top ten. The sequencing input was memory CD4+ T cells from PBMCs. Subset meaning: CD45RA-negative fraction. The receptors were gathered from a man aged 18 to 35 in good health. Some clones in this sample may be carry-over from other donors' samples.

The chain is built from TRBV6-6 and TRBJ2-7, with TRBD2 as a possible D gene (6 bases). CDR3 length: 16 residues. V shed 0 bases and J shed 4 bases, with 16 bases lying between them. CDR1 and CDR2 (germline): MNHNY, SVGAGI (reference sequence). The CDR3 protein is CASSYSPGDRGYEQYF. The CDR3 region has the DNA TGTGCCAGCAGTTACTCTCCTGGGGACCGGGGGTACGAGCAGTACTTC.

This clone was seen repeatedly, ten times or more. The chain combines TRBV5-6 with TRBJ2-1; TRBD1 matches at 10 bases. Germline lookup yields CDR1 SGHDT and CDR2 YYEEEE. V lost 3 bases and J lost 6; bases outside the gene matches: 6. The CDR3 has 15 residues. Here the CDR3 reads CASSSAGTGANEQFF. The DNA of the CDR3 is TGTGCCAGCAGCTCAGCCGGGACAGGGGCCAATGAGCAGTTCTTC.

The chain joins TRBV27 to TRBJ1-2, with 7 nucleotides matching TRBD1. The CDR3 covers 17 residues. The V and J ends lost 5 bases and 1 base, in that order; junction bases with no gene match: 13. Per the germline V gene, CDR1 is MNHEY and CDR2 is SMNVEV (reference sequence). In DNA form, the CDR3 reads TGTGCCAGCAGTATCGGGCCGTGGGGACAGCTTAACTATGGCTACACCTTC. As protein: CASSIGPWGQLNYGYTF.

The J gene is TRBJ2-7, the V gene TRBV7-9; D could derive from TRBD1 or TRBD2 (5 bases each). Looked up from germline, CDR1 is SEHNR and CDR2 is FQNEAQ (reference sequence). This CDR3 has 14 amino acids. V was trimmed by 6 bases and J by 4 bases, leaving 16 bases between them. The CDR3 here is CASSPTGATYEQYF. The CDR3 bases are TGTGCCAGCAGTCCAACCGGGGCGACTTACGAGCAGTACTTC.

V usage is TRBV7-9 and J usage is TRBJ2-7; D unclear. The CDR3 covers 11 residues. CDR1 SEHNR and CDR2 FQNEAQ come from the germline V gene (reference sequence). Trimming took off 5 bases at V and 6 bases at J, with 8 bases between the two ends. The chain's CDR3 is CASSRRTEQYF. Here the CDR3 DNA reads TGTGCCAGCAGCCGGCGAACCGAGCAGTACTTC.

The rearrangement uses TRBV29-1 and TRBJ2-7; D possibly uses TRBD1 or TRBD2 (5 bases each). Germline CDR1 and CDR2: SQVTM and ANQGSEA. The CDR3 is 13 residues long. The V end lost 3 bases, the J end lost 7 bases, and 16 bases lay between the germline ends. The CDR3 bases are TGCAGCGTTGAGGGTCAGGGTAGGAGGGAGCAGTACTTC. Its translation is CSVEGQGRREQYF.

V and J are TRBV30 and TRBJ1-2; D gene ambiguous. The germline gives CDR1 GTSNPN, CDR2 SVGIG (reference sequence). The CDR3 consists of 14 residues. V was clipped by 0 bases and J by 2 bases, with 10 bases between them. CDR3 nucleotide sequence: TGTGCCTGGAGTGTAGGGTTTGAGAACTATGGCTACACCTTC. It specifies CAWSVGFENYGYTF.

This rearrangement joins TRBV9 to TRBJ2-1; 12 nucleotides line up with TRBD1. V was pared by 3 bases and J by 3 bases, with 7 bases of the junction left unmatched. CDR1 is SGDLS, CDR2 YYNGEE, per germline. The CDR3 has 17 amino acids. CDR3 amino acids: CASSGSGTGGGYNEQFF. CDR3 sequence (DNA): TGTGCCAGCAGCGGGTCCGGGACAGGGGGCGGCTACAATGAGCAGTTCTTC.

The chain joins TRBV5-1 to TRBJ2-1, with D possibly TRBD1 on 5 matching bases. Germline V CDR1 and CDR2: SGHRS, YFSETQ. V was pared by 5 bases and J by 7 bases, with 16 bases between. The CDR3 is 14 residues long. This CDR3 is CASSPVAGNNEQFF. The CDR3 DNA sequence: TGCGCCAGCAGTCCTGTGGCAGGGAATAATGAGCAGTTCTTC.

This clone has only a few counts. The chain is built from TRBV23-1 and TRBJ1-2; D unclear. TRBV23-1 has ORF status, its function being uncertain. Between the trimmed V and J ends, which lost 7 bases and 8 bases, there was a span of 14 bases. The CDR3 runs to 12 residues. The CDR3 sequence: CASKWEREGYTF. DNA of the CDR3: TGCGCCAGCAAATGGGAGAGGGAAGGCTACACCTTC.

This clone was detected a few times. This rearrangement joins TRBV5-1 to TRBJ2-5; maybe TRBD1 (5 bases). The CDR3 length is 12 residues. With 3 bases removed from V and 10 bases from J, the gap between germline ends came to 13 bases. Germline assignment: CDR1 SGHRS and CDR2 YFSETQ. The CDR3 DNA is TGCGCCAGCAGCTCCACAACAGGATACCAGTACTTC. Translating it yields CASSSTTGYQYF.

The V gene is TRBV28, the J gene TRBJ1-2; tentatively, D is TRBD1 (6 bases). The length of the CDR3 is 16 residues. Trimming stripped 2 bases from V and 2 bases from J, with 15 bases between. Germline CDR1 MDHEN, CDR2 SYDVKM. The CDR3 reads CASSLTGSGLNYGYTF. The CDR3 DNA reads TGTGCCAGCAGTTTAACAGGGAGTGGTCTGAACTATGGCTACACCTTC.

This sequence joins TRBV7-9 and TRBJ2-5, with no clear D. Per germline, CDR1 SEHNR and CDR2 FQNEAQ (reference sequence). CDR3 size: 13 residues. V lost 1 base and J 4 bases, leaving 7 bases between the germline ends. The CDR3 protein is CASSLGAVETQYF. In nucleotides, the CDR3 is TGTGCCAGCAGCTTAGGGGCAGTAGAGACCCAGTACTTC. The variable domain in full, with the rest retrieved from reference TRBV7-9 and TRBJ2-5, is DTGVSQNPRHKITKRGQNVTFRCDPISEHNRLYWYRQTLGQGPEFLTYFQNEAQLEKSRLLSDRFSAERPKGSFSTLEIQRTEQGDSAMYLCASSLGAVETQYFGPGTRLLVL.

This sequence joins TRBV6-1 and TRBJ2-1; 7 bases fit TRBD1. V trimming: 4 bases; J trimming: 5 bases; junction bases outside the gene matches: 2. CDR3 length: 13 residues. The germline V gene has CDR1 MNHNS and CDR2 SASEGT. The CDR3 is CASSVGQDNEQFF. In DNA form, the CDR3 reads TGTGCCAGCAGTGTCGGACAGGACAATGAGCAGTTCTTC.

This rearrangement joins TRBV5-1 to TRBJ2-3; no definite D call. The V gene's germline CDR1 is SGHRS and CDR2 YFSETQ. This CDR3 is built from 18 residues. The V end was cut by 2 bases, the J end by 2 bases, with 21 bases between. CDR3: CASSFGRARALVTDTQYF. The CDR3 region has the DNA TGCGCCAGCAGCTTTGGTAGGGCAAGGGCTTTGGTCACAGATACGCAGTATTTT.

With respect to this clone: A far larger clone lies a single base away; this is likely a read error. In the same sample, other DNA sequences code for this CDR3. The chain combines TRBV4-2 with TRBJ2-7, with TRBD2 matching 8 bases. This CDR3 has 15 residues. Germline CDR1 LGHNA, CDR2 YNFKEQ. The junction had 4 bases not matched to a gene; V was cut back by 1 base and J by 2 bases. DNA of the CDR3: TGTGCCAGCAGCCAAGGGCGGGAGGACCCCTACGAGCAGTACTTC. Translated: CASSQGREDPYEQYF.

In regard to this clone: Other nucleotide sequences in the sample specify the same CDR3. V and J are TRBV7-9 and TRBJ1-2; D is undetermined. CDR3 size: 12 residues. The germline V and J ends were trimmed by 3 bases and 7 bases, with 9 bases remaining between them. Germline CDR1 SEHNR, CDR2 FQNEAQ (reference sequence). The CDR3 is CASSFWGGGYTF. CDR3 DNA: TGTGCCAGCAGCTTTTGGGGAGGTGGCTACACCTTC.

The CDR3 spells CASSQRARMDAQFF. For the CDR3, the DNA is TGTGCCAGCAGCCAGAGGGCCAGAATGGATGCGCAGTTCTTC. The gene calls are TRBV7-9 and TRBJ2-1, with a weak D call TRBD2 (5 bases). Trimming cost V 5 bases and J 12 bases, with 20 bases left between them. Germline assignment: CDR1 SEHNR and CDR2 FQNEAQ (reference sequence). The CDR3 covers 14 residues.

This clone was counted only a few times. Other nucleotide sequences from this sample produce the same CDR3. This rearrangement joins TRBV5-1 to TRBJ1-1; D uncertain. The germline V gene has CDR1 SGHRS and CDR2 YFSETQ. The V gene lost 2 bases and the J gene lost 1 base, with 6 bases spanning the gap. The CDR3 has 13 residues. The CDR3 sequence is CASSLRRNTEAFF. DNA of the CDR3: TGCGCCAGCAGCTTACGACGGAACACTGAAGCTTTCTTT.

CDR3 DNA: TGTGCCAGCAAGGGGACGAACACCGGGGAGCTGTTTTTT. Encoded protein: CASKGTNTGELFF. The V and J genes are TRBV27 and TRBJ2-2; maybe TRBD1 (5 bases). There are 13 residues in the CDR3. Looked up from germline, CDR1 is MNHEY and CDR2 is SMNVEV (reference sequence). V was clipped by 7 bases and J by 0 bases, with 6 bases between them.

There are a few counts of this clone. This rearrangement joins TRBV30 to TRBJ1-1, with 7 bases that match TRBD1. The germline CDR1 and CDR2 sequences are GTSNPN and SVGIG (reference sequence). The ends lost 3 bases at V and 1 base at J; junction bases unmatched: 8. This CDR3 contains 15 residues. The CDR3 is CAWSPSGQPNTEAFF. In DNA, the CDR3 is TGTGCCTGGAGCCCATCGGGACAGCCGAACACTGAAGCTTTCTTT. Using reference TRBV30 and TRBJ1-1 for the parts outside the CDR3, the full variable domain is SQTIHQWPATLVQPVGSPLSLECTVEGTSNPNLYWYRQAAGRGLQLLFYSVGIGQISSEVPQNLSASRPQDRQFILSSKKLLLSDSGFYLCAWSPSGQPNTEAFFGQGTRLTVV.

This clone was picked up one time. The J gene is TRBJ2-7, the V gene TRBV6-4, with D uncertain. The CDR3 contains 13 residues. The germline CDR1 and CDR2 sequences are MRHNA and SNTAGT. Trimming stripped 6 bases from V and 0 bases from J, with 9 bases between. CDR3 DNA sequence: TGTGCCAGCAGACATTATTGCTCCTACGAGCAGTACTTC. Its translation: CASRHYCSYEQYF.

The chain uses TRBV6-1 and TRBJ1-1; TRBD1 might be the D (5 bases). The CDR3 is 14 residues long. CDR1 and CDR2 from the germline V gene are MNHNS and SASEGT. The V end was cut by 6 bases, the J end by 1 base, with 12 bases between. The CDR3 reads CASSGHLRNTEAFF. CDR3 nucleotides: TGTGCCAGCAGCGGACACCTGAGGAACACTGAAGCTTTCTTT.

To note about this clone: Different DNA sequences within this sample yield the same CDR3. The chain has TRBV4-2 and TRBJ2-5; 11 bases map to TRBD2. The CDR3 spans 15 residues. Germline CDR1 and CDR2: LGHNA and YNFKEQ. V was pared by 4 bases and J by 2 bases, with 3 bases of the junction left unmatched. The CDR3 nucleotides read TGTGCCAGCAGCCTCGGGACTAGCGGTCAAGAGACCCAGTACTTC. Translation gives CASSLGTSGQETQYF.